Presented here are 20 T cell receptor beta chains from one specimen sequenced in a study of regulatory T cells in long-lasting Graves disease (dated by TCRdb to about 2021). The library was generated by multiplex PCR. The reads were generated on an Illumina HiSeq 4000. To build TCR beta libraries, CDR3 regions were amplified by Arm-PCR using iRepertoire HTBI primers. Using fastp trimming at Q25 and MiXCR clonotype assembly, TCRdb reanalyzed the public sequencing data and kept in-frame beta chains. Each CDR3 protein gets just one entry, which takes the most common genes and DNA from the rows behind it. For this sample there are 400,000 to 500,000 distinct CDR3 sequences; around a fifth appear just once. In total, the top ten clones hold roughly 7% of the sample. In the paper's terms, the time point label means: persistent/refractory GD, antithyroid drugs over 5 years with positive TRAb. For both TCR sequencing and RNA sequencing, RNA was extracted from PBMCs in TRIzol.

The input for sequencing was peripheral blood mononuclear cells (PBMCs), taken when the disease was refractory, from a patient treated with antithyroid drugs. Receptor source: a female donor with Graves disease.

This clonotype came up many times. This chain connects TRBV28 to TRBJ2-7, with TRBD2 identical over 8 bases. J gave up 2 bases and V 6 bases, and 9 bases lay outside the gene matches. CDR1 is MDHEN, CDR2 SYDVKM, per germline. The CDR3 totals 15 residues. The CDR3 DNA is TGTGCCAGCAGGGGTGGGGTAGCGGGACCCTACGAGCAGTACTTC. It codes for CASRGGVAGPYEQYF.

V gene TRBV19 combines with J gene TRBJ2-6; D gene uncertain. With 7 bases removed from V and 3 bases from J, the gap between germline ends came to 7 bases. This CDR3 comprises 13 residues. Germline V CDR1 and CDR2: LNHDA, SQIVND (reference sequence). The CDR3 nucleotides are TGTGCCAGTACCCCAGGTGGGGCCAACGTCCTGACTTTC. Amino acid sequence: CASTPGGANVLTF.

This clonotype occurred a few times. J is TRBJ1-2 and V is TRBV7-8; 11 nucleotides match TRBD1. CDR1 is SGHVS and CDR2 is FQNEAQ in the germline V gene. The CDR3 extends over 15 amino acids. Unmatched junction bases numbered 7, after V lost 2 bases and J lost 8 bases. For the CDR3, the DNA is TGTGCCAGCAGCTTAAGGGACAGGGGGGAGGACGGCTACACCTTC. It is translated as CASSLRDRGEDGYTF.

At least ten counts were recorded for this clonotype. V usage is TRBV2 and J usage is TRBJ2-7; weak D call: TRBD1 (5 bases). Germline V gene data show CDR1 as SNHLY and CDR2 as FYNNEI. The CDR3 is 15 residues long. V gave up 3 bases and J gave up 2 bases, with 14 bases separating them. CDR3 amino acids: CASSEQQVTTYEQYF. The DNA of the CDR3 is TGTGCCAGCAGTGAGCAACAGGTCACAACCTACGAGCAGTACTTC.

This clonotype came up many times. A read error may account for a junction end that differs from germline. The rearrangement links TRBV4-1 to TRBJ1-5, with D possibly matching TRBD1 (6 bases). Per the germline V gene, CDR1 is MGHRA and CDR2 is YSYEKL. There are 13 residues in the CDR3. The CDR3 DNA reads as TGTGCCAGCAGTTTACAGGGTACTCAGCCCCAGCATTTT. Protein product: CASSLQGTQPQHF.

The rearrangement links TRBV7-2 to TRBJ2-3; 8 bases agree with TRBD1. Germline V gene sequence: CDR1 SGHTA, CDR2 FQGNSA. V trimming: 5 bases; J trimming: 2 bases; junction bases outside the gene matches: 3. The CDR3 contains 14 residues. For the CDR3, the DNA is TGTGCCAGCAGCCGGGACAGGTACACAGATACGCAGTATTTT. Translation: CASSRDRYTDTQYF.

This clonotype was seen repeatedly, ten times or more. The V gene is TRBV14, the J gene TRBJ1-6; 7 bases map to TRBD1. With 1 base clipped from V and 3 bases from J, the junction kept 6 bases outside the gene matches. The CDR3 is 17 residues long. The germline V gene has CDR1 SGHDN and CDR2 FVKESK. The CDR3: CASSQAGDRLYNSPLHF. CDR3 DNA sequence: TGTGCCAGCAGCCAAGCAGGGGACAGACTCTATAATTCACCCCTCCACTTT. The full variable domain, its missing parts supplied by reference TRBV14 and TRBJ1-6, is EAGVTQFPSHSVIEKGQTVTLRCDPISGHDNLYWYRRVMGKEIKFLLHFVKESKQDESGMPNNRFLAERTGGTYSTLKVQPAELEDSGVYFCASSQAGDRLYNSPLHFGNGTRLTVT.

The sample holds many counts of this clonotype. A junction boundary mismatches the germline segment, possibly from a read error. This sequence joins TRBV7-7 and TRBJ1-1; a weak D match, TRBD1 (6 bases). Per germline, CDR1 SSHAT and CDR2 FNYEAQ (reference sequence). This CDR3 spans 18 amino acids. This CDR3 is CASSLASQGLVMNTEAFF. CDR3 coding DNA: TGTGCTAGCAGCTTAGCCTCACAGGGACTCGTTATGAACACTGAAGCTTTCTTT.

The CDR3: CASYTAGHDNEQFF. The CDR3, as DNA: TGTGCCAGCTACACTGCCGGGCATGACAATGAGCAGTTCTTC. The J gene is TRBJ2-1, the V gene TRBV9; the D is unclear. Germline lookup yields CDR1 SGDLS and CDR2 YYNGEE. V lost 7 bases and J 5 bases, leaving 16 bases between the germline ends. The CDR3 is 14 amino acids.

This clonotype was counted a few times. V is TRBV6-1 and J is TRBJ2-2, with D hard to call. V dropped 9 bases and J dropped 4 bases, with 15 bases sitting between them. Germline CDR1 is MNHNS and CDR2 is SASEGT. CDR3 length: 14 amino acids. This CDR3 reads CASSFRGVTGELFF. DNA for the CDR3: TGTGCCAGTTCGTTCCGTGGTGTCACCGGGGAGCTGTTTTTT.

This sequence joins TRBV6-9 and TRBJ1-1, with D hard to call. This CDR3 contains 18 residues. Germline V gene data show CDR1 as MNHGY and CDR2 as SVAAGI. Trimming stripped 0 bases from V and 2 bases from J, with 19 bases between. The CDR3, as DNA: TGTGCCAGCAGTTATTCCTCGGGCCTACTGAATTTTAACACTGAAGCTTTCTTT. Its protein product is CASSYSSGLLNFNTEAFF.

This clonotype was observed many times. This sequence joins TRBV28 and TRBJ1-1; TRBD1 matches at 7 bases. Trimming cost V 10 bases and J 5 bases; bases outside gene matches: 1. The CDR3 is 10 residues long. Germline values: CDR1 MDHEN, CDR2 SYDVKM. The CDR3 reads CATGGTEAFF. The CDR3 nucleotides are TGTGCCACAGGGGGTACTGAAGCTTTCTTT.

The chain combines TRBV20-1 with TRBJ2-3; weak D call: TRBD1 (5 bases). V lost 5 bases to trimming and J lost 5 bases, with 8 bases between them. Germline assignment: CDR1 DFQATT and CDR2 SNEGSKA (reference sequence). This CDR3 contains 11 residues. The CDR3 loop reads CSASGLDTQYF. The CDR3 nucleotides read TGCAGTGCTTCAGGGTTAGATACGCAGTATTTT.

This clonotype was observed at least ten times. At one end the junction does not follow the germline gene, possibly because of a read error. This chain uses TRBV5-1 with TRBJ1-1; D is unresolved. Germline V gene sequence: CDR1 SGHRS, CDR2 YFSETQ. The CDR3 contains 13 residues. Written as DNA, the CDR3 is TGTGCCAGCAGTTTACTCGGAAACACTGAAGCTTTCTTT. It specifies CASSLLGNTEAFF. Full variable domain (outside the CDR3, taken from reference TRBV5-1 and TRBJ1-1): KAGVTQTPRYLIKTRGQQVTLSCSPISGHRSVSWYQQTPGQGLQFLFEYFSETQRNKGNFPGRFSGRQFSNSRSEMNVSTLELGDSALYLCASSLLGNTEAFFGQGTRLTVV.

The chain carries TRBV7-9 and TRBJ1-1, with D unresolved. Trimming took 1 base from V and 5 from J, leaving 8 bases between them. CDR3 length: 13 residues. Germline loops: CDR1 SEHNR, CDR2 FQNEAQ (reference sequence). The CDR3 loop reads CASSLGSSTEAFF. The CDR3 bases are TGTGCCAGCAGCTTAGGTAGCAGTACTGAAGCTTTCTTT.

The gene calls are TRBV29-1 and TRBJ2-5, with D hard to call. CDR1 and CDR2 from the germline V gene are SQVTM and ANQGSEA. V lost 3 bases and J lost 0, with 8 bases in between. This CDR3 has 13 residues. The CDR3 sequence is CSVEAQDQETQYF. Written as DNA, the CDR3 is TGCAGCGTTGAGGCTCAGGACCAAGAGACCCAGTACTTC.

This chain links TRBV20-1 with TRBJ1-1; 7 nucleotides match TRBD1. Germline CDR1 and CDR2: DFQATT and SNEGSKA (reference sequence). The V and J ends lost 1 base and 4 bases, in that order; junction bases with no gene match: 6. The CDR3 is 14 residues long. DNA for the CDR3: TGCAGTGCTAGAGGGGGGACAGATAGCACTGAAGCTTTCTTT. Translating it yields CSARGGTDSTEAFF.

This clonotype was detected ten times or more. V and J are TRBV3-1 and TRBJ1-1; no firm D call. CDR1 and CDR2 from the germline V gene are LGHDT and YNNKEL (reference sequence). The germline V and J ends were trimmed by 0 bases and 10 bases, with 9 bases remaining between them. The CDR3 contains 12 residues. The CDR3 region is CASSQEYGVAFF. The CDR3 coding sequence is TGTGCCAGCAGCCAAGAGTACGGGGTAGCTTTCTTT.

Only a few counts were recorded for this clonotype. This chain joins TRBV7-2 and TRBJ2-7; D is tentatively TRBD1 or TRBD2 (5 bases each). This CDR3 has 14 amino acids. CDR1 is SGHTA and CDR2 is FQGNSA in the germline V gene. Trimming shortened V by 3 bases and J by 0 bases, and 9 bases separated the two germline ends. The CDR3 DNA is TGTGCCAGCAGCTTCGGGGCAGCCTCCTACGAGCAGTACTTC. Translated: CASSFGAASYEQYF.

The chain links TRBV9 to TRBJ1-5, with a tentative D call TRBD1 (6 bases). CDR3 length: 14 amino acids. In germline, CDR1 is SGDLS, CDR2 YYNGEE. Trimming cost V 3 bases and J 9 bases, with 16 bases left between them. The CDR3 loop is CASSAQGDERPQHF. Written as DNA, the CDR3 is TGTGCCAGCAGCGCACAGGGTGACGAGCGGCCCCAGCATTTT.